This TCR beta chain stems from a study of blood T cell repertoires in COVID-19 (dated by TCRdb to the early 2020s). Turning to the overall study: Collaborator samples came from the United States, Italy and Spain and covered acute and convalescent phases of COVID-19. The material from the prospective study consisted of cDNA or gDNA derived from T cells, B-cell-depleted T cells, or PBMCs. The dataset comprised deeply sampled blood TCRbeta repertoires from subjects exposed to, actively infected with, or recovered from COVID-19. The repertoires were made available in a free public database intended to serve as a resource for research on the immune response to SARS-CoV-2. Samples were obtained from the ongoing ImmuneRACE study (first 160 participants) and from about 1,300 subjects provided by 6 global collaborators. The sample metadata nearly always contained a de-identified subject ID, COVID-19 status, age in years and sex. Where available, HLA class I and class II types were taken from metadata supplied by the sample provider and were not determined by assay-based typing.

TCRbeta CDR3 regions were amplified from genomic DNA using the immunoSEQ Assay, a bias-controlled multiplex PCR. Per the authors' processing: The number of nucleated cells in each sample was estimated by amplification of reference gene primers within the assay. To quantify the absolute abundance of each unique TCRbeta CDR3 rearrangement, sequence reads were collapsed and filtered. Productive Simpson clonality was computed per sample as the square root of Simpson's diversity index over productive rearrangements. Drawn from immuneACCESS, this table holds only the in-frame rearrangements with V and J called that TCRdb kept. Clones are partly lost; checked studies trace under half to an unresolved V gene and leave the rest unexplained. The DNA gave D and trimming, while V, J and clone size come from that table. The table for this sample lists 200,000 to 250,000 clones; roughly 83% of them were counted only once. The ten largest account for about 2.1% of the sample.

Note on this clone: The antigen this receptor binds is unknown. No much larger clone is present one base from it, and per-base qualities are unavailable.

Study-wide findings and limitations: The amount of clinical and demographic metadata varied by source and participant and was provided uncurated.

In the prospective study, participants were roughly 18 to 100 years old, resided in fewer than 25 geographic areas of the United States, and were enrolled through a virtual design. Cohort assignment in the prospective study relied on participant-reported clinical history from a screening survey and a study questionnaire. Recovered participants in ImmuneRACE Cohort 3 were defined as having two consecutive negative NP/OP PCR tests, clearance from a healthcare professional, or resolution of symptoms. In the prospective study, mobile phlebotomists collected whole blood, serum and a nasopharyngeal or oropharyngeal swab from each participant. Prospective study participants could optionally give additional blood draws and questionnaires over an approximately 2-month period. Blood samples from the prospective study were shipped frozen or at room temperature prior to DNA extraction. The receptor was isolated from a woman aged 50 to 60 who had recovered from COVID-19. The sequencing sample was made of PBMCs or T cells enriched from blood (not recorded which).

The nucleotide sequence reads TGTGCCAGCAGTACGGGGACAGGGGGCGTGGAGACCCAGTACTTC. Translated, this gives CASSTGTGGVETQYF. The chain couples TRBV27 to TRBJ2-5; 12 central nucleotides agree with TRBD1. Including cysteine and phenylalanine, the CDR3 has 15 amino acids. Solely the CDR3 DNA is kept, with 45 bases framed from the first base. The germline V gene (reference sequence) supplies CDR1 MNHEY and CDR2 SMNVEV. Germline trimming: 5 bases from V, 5 bases from J; junction bases outside gene matches: 6.